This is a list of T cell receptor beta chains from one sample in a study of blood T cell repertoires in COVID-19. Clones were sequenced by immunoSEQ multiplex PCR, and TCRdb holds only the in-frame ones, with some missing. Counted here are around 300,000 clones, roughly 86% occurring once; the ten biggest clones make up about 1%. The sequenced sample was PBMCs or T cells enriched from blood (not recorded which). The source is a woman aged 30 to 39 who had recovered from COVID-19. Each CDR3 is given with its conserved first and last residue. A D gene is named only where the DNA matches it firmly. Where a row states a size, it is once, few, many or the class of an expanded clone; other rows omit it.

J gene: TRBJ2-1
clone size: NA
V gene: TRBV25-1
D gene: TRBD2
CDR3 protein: CASSESGRLAGNEQFF
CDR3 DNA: TGTGCCAGCAGTGAATCTGGCCGACTAGCGGGGAATGAGCAGTTCTTC

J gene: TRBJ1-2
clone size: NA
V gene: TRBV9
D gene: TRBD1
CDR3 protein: CASSATGGVDYGYTF
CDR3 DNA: TGTGCCAGCAGCGCCACAGGGGGCGTCGACTATGGCTACACCTTC

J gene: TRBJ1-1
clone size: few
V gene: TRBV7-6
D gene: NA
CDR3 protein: CASSSEGGPTNTEAFF
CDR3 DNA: TGTGCCAGCAGCTCCGAAGGGGGACCGACGAACACTGAAGCTTTCTTT

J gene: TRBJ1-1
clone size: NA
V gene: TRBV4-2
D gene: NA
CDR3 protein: CASSQDSKNTEAFF
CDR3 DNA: TGTGCCAGCAGCCAAGATTCTAAGAACACTGAAGCTTTCTTT

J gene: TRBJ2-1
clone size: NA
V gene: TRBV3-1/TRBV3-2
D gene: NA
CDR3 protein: CASSQRLGGDEQFF
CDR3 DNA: TGTGCCAGCAGCCAGCGTCTCGGGGGAGATGAGCAGTTCTTC

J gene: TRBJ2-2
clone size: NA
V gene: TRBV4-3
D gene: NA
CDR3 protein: CASSHGGLRNTGELFF
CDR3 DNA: TGCGCCAGCAGCCACGGGGGGCTTAGGAACACCGGGGAGCTGTTTTTT

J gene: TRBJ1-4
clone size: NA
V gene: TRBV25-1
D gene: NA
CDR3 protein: CASRGELATNEKLFF
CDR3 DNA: TGTGCCAGCAGAGGGGAACTGGCAACTAATGAAAAACTGTTTTTT

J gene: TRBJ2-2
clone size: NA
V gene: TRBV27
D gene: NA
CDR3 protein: CASSFKAWQGGRELFF
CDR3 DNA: TGTGCCAGCAGTTTTAAGGCCTGGCAGGGGGGCCGGGAGCTGTTTTTT

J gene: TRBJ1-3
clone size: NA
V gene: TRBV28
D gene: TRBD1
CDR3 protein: CASSFGTGAFSGNTIYF
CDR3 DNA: TGTGCCAGCAGTTTCGGGACAGGGGCTTTTTCTGGAAACACCATATATTTT

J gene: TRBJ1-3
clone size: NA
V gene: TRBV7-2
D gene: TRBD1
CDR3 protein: CASSQRTGTSSGNTIYF
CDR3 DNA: TGTGCCAGCAGCCAAAGGACAGGCACTAGCTCTGGAAACACCATATATTTT

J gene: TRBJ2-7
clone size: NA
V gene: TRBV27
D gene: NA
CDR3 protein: CASRVTYSGVEEYF
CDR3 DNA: TGTGCCAGCAGGGTGACATACTCTGGGGTGGAGGAGTACTTC

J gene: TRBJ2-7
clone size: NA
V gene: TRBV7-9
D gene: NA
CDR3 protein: CASSPSTGFYEQYF
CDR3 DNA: TGTGCCAGCAGCCCCTCGACAGGATTCTACGAGCAGTACTTC

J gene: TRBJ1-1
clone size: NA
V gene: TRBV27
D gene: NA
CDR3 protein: CASSSAPRRDTEAFF
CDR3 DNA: TGTGCCAGCAGTTCCGCGCCTAGGAGGGACACTGAAGCTTTCTTT

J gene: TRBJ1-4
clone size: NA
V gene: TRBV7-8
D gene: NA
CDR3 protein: CASSLGALPNEKLFF
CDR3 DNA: TGTGCCAGCAGCTTAGGGGCACTTCCTAATGAAAAACTGTTTTTT

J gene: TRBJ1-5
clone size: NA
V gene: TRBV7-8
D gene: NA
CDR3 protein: CASSLSPNQPQHF
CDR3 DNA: TGTGCCAGCAGCTTATCCCCGAATCAGCCCCAGCATTTT

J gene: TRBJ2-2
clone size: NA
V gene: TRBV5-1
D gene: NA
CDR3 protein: CASSLVASLMTGELFF
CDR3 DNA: TGCGCCAGCAGCTTGGTGGCTAGCTTAATGACCGGGGAGCTGTTTTTT

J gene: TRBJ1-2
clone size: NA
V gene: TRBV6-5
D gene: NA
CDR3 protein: CASSYSGRYGYTF
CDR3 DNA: TGTGCCAGCAGTTATTCAGGGCGGTATGGCTACACCTTC

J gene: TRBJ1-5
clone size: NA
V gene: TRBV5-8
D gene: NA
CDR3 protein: CASSLDSQYQPQHF
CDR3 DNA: TGTGCCAGCAGTCTGGACAGCCAGTATCAGCCCCAGCATTTT

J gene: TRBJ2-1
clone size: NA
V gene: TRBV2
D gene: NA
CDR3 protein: CASSDWGQGEQFF
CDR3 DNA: TGTGCCAGCAGTGATTGGGGGCAAGGTGAGCAGTTCTTC

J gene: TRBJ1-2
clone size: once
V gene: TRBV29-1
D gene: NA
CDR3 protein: CSVGSGAPYGYTF
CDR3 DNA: TGCAGCGTTGGGTCAGGGGCCCCCTATGGCTACACCTTC

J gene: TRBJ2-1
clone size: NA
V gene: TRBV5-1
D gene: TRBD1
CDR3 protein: CASSKTGGPPINNEQFF
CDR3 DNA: TGCGCCAGCAGCAAAACAGGGGGCCCGCCTATTAACAATGAGCAGTTCTTC

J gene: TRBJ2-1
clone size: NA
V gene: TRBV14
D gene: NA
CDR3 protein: CASSQVGQHEQFF
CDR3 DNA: TGTGCCAGCAGCCAAGTGGGACAACATGAGCAGTTCTTC

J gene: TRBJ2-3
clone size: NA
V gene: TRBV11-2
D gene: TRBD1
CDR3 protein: CASSGGQGASSTDTQYF
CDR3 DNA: TGTGCCAGCAGCGGCGGACAGGGGGCGTCTAGCACAGATACGCAGTATTTT

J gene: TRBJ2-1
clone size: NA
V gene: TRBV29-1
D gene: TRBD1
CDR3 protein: CSVGQGAKSYNEQFF
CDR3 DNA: TGCAGCGTCGGACAGGGGGCAAAGTCCTACAATGAGCAGTTCTTC

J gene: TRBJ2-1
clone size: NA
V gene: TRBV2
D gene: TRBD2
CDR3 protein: CASTPAGGGFNEQFF
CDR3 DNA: TGTGCCAGCACCCCGGCGGGAGGGGGGTTCAATGAGCAGTTCTTC

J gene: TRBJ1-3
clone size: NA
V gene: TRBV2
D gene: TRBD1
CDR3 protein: CASNKGQAYHTIYF
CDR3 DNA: TGTGCCAGCAACAAGGGACAGGCCTACCACACCATATATTTT

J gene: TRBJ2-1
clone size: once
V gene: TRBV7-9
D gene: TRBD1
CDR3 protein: CASSLRTGGNEQFF
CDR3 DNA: TGTGCCAGCAGCCTCAGGACAGGGGGCAATGAGCAGTTCTTC

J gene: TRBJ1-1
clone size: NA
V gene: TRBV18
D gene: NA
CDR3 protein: CASSPPGGRRNTEAFF
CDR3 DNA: TGTGCCAGCTCACCACCGGGGGGACGCCGGAACACTGAAGCTTTCTTT

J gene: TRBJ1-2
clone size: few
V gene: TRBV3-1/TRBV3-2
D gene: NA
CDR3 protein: CASAKGEGPYGYTF
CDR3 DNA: TGTGCCAGCGCAAAAGGGGAGGGTCCTTATGGCTACACCTTC

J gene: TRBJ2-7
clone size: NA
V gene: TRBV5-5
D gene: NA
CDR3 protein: CASSLGKGTYEQYF
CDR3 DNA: TGTGCCAGCAGCTTGGGAAAGGGGACCTACGAGCAGTACTTC

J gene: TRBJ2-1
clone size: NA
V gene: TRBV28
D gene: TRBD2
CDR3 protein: CASSLLRLLGGLAAYNEQFF
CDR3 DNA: TGTGCCAGCAGTTTATTAAGGTTGTTGGGGGGACTAGCGGCATACAATGAGCAGTTCTTC

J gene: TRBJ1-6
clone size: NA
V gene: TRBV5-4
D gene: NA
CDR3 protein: CASSLTPGLTNSPLHF
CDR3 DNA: TGTGCCAGCAGCCTTACGCCGGGACTGACCAATTCACCCCTCCACTTT

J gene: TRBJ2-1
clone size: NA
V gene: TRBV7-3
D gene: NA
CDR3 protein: CASSDPTSNEQFF
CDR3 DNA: TGTGCCAGCAGCGACCCGACTAGCAATGAGCAGTTCTTC

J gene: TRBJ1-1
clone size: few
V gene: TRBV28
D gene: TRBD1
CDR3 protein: CASSQRRGPGTEAFF
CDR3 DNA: TGTGCCAGCAGTCAACGGAGGGGGCCGGGCACTGAAGCTTTCTTT

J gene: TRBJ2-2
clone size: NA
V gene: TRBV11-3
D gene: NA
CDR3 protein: CASSHRLTGELFF
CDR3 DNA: TGTGCCAGCAGCCACCGACTGACCGGGGAGCTGTTTTTT

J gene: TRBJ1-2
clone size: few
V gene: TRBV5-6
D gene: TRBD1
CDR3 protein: CASSARQGAKVDYGYTF
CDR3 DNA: TGTGCCAGCAGCGCTCGACAGGGGGCGAAGGTTGACTATGGCTACACCTTC

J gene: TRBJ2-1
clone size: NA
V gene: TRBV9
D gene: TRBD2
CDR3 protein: CASSVRTSTNEQFF
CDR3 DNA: TGTGCCAGCAGCGTGAGGACTAGCACAAATGAGCAGTTCTTC

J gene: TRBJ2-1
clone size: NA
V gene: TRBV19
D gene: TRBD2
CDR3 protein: CASSIPPGTSGSNEQFF
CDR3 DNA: TGTGCCAGTAGTATCCCCCCCGGGACTAGCGGGAGCAATGAGCAGTTCTTC

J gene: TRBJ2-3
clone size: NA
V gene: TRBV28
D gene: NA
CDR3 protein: CASSLSQSTDTQYF
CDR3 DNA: TGTGCCAGCAGTTTATCTCAGAGCACAGATACGCAGTATTTT

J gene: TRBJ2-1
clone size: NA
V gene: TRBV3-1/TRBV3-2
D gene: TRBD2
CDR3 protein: CASSQGASGGYNEQFF
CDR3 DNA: TGTGCCAGCAGCCAAGGGGCTAGCGGGGGGTACAATGAGCAGTTCTTC

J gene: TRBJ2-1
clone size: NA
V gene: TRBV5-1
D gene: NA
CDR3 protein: CASSSALAGVPSYNEQFF
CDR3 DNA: TGCGCCAGCAGCTCCGCCCTGGCAGGGGTCCCCTCCTACAATGAGCAGTTCTTC

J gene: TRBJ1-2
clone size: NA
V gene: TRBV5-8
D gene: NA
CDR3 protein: CASSLGQDYGYTF
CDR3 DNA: TGTGCCAGCAGCTTGGGACAGGACTATGGCTACACCTTC

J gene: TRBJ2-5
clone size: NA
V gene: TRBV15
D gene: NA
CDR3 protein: CATSRDLALWGVKETQYF
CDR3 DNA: TGTGCCACCAGCAGAGATTTGGCTTTGTGGGGGGTAAAAGAGACCCAGTACTTC

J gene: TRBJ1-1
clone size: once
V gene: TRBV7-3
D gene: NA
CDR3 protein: CASSLNAGGTEAFF
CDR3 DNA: TGTGCCAGCAGCTTAAATGCGGGTGGGACTGAAGCTTTCTTT

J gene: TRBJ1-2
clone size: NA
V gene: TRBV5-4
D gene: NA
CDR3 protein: CASNTGGSGGYGYTF
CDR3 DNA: TGTGCCAGCAACACGGGGGGTTCCGGGGGCTATGGCTACACCTTC

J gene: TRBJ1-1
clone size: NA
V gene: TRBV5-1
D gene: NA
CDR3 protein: CASSLGAGSTEAFF
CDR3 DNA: TGCGCCAGCAGCTTGGGGGCGGGATCCACTGAAGCTTTCTTT

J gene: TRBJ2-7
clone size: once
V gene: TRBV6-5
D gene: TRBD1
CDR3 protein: CASSSARDRDYEQYF
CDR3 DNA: TGTGCCAGCAGTTCCGCACGGGACAGGGATTACGAGCAGTACTTC

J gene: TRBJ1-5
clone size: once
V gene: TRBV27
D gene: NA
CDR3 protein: CASSLSPHSPRPQHF
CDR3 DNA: TGTGCCAGCAGTTTATCCCCGCACTCCCCTAGGCCCCAGCATTTT

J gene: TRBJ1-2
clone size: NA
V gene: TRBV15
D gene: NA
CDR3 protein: CATSRGEANYGYTF
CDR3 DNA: TGTGCCACCAGCAGAGGGGAGGCTAACTATGGCTACACCTTC

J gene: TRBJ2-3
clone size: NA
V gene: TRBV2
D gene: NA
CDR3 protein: CASSKGGWTDTQYF
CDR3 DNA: TGTGCCAGCAGCAAAGGGGGATGGACAGATACGCAGTATTTT

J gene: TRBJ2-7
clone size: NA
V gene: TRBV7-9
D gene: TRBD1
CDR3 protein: CASSKRDRGFYEQYF
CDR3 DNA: TGTGCCAGCAGCAAACGGGACAGGGGTTTCTACGAGCAGTACTTC

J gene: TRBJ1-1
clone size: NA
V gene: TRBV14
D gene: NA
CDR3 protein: CASSRVRGTEAFF
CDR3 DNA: TGTGCCAGCAGCCGGGTTCGGGGCACTGAAGCTTTCTTT

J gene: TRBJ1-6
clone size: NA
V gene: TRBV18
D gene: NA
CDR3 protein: CASSPPRKSPLHF
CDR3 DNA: TGTGCCAGCTCACCACCGCGGAAGTCACCCCTCCACTTT

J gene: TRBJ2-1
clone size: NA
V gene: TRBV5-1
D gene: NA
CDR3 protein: CASSLANQGYNEQFF
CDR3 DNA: TGCGCCAGCAGCTTGGCCAATCAGGGGTACAATGAGCAGTTCTTC

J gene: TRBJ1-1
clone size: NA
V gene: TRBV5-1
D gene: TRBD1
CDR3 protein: CASSPKYALTGEKTEAFF
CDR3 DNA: TGCGCCAGCAGCCCAAAATACGCCCTGACAGGGGAGAAGACTGAAGCTTTCTTT

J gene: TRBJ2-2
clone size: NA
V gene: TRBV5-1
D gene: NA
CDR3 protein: CASSRTVLAGELFF
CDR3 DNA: TGCGCCAGCAGCCGGACAGTCCTAGCCGGGGAGCTGTTTTTT

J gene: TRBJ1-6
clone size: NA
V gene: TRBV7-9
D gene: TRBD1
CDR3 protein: CASSFGQGGSPLHF
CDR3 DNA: TGTGCCAGCAGCTTCGGACAGGGGGGGTCACCCCTCCACTTT

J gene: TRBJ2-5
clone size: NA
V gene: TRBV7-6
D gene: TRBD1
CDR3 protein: CASSLGTGGQETQYF
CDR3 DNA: TGTGCCAGCAGCTTGGGGACAGGGGGCCAAGAGACCCAGTACTTC

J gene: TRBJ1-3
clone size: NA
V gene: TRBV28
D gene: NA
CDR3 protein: CASNLRQTGYF
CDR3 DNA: TGTGCCAGCAACCTACGACAGACTGGATATTTT

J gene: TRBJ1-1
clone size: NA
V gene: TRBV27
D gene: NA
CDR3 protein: CASSLAGQRQAFF
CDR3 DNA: TGTGCCAGCAGTTTAGCGGGGCAGCGGCAAGCTTTCTTT